This T cell receptor (beta chain) was captured by sequencing in a study of cytomegalovirus exposure and HLA in healthy donors. Generated by immunoSEQ multiplex PCR, the TCRdb table keeps only in-frame clones and is missing some. Seen here are under 130,000 clones, about 88% observed once, and the top ten hold approximately 4%. The CDR3 covers 17 residues. Germline V gene data show CDR1 as MNHEY and CDR2 as SMNVEV (reference sequence). J lost 0 bases, V lost 3 bases, and 10 bases had no gene match. Notes on this clone: Its specificity is not known.

Findings of the study overall: Through in vitro validation, three CMV-associated chains were shown to be specific for CMV antigens. For cytomegalovirus status, the classifier reportedly gave diagnoses with high specificity and sensitivity.

The donors were members of the approximately 130-subject validation cohort (separate from the roughly 700-subject first cohort). This clonotype was obtained from a young woman in good health and CMV-seropositive. The chain has TRBV27 and TRBJ1-1; 7 bases match TRBD1. Sequences were obtained from PBMCs. Here the CDR3 reads CASSFNRDSFMNTEAFF. The CDR3 nucleotides read TGTGCCAGCAGTTTTAACCGGGACAGCTTCATGAACACTGAAGCTTTCTTT.